These 18 T cell receptor beta chains came from one sample sequenced in a study of blood T cell repertoires in COVID-19. TCRdb's copy holds only in-frame clones and misses some; the assay was immunoSEQ multiplex PCR. This table holds 120,000 or so clones, about 88% found once. The specimen was peripheral blood. Every receptor here comes from a woman of 80 years or more with acute or convalescent COVID-19.

With regard to this clone: Other DNA sequences from this sample encode an identical CDR3 as well. J is TRBJ2-7 and V is TRBV5-4; a weak D match, TRBD2 (5 bases). Per germline, CDR1 SGHNT and CDR2 YYREEE (reference sequence). This CDR3 contains 13 residues. V was pared by 0 bases and J by 1 base, with 5 bases between. The CDR3 DNA sequence: TGTGCCAGCAGCTTGGCGGGGTCCTACGAGCAGTACTTC. Protein sequence: CASSLAGSYEQYF.

V gene TRBV13 combines with J gene TRBJ2-1; D may be TRBD2 (6 bases). Trimming left V 5 bases short and J 0 bases short, with 11 bases between. Germline lookup yields CDR1 PRHDT and CDR2 FYEKMQ (reference sequence). The CDR3 runs 15 residues. CDR3 in amino acids: CASSLGRSSYNEQFF. CDR3 DNA sequence: TGTGCCAGCAGCCTCGGGAGAAGCTCCTACAATGAGCAGTTCTTC. The full variable domain, its missing parts supplied by reference TRBV13 and TRBJ2-1, is AAGVIQSPRHLIKEKRETATLKCYPIPRHDTVYWYQQGPGQDPQFLISFYEKMQSDKGSIPDRFSAQQFSDYHSELNMSSLELGDSALYFCASSLGRSSYNEQFFGPGTRLTVL.

The table lists this clone with a few counts. The chain recombines TRBV7-3 with TRBJ1-2; tentative D call: TRBD1 (6 bases). V was cut by 0 bases and J by 2 bases, with 16 bases left in between. Germline V gives CDR1 SGHTA, CDR2 FQGTGA. The CDR3 runs to 17 residues. The CDR3 DNA sequence: TGTGCCAGCAGCTTAACCCCGGGGGGGGGCGACAACTATGGCTACACCTTC. Amino acids: CASSLTPGGGDNYGYTF.

CDR3 in amino acids: CASSEALRTMSNQPQHF. DNA of the CDR3: TGTGCCAGCAGTGAAGCTTTACGGACTATGAGCAATCAGCCCCAGCATTTT. V gene TRBV6-1 combines with J gene TRBJ1-5; no clear D. V lost 0 bases, J lost 1 base, and 13 bases lay in between. CDR3 length: 17 residues. Per germline, CDR1 MNHNS and CDR2 SASEGT.

The chain is built from TRBV7-2 and TRBJ2-7; D ambiguous. Trimming pared 4 bases from V and 4 bases from J, leaving 5 bases between. The germline CDR1 and CDR2 sequences are SGHTA and FQGNSA. The CDR3 runs 11 residues. CDR3 bases: TGTGCCAGCAGCTCTTTTTACGAGCAGTACTTC. It translates to CASSSFYEQYF.

The V and J genes are TRBV5-1 and TRBJ2-2, with D perhaps TRBD2 (6 bases). The CDR3 consists of 16 residues. Trimming cost V 1 base and J 1 base, with 11 bases left between them. Germline assignment: CDR1 SGHRS and CDR2 YFSETQ. CDR3 coding DNA: TGCGCCAGCAGCTTGAATGGGGGGAAGAACACCGGGGAGCTGTTTTTT. Translated, it gives CASSLNGGKNTGELFF.

This chain connects TRBV4-1 to TRBJ2-7; 11 nucleotides line up with TRBD2. The CDR3 covers 17 residues. CDR1 is MGHRA and CDR2 is YSYEKL in the germline V gene. The junction had 9 bases not matched to a gene; V was cut back by 3 bases and J by 2 bases. Here the CDR3 reads CASSQAPSGGSTYEQYF. The CDR3 DNA follows: TGCGCCAGCAGCCAGGCCCCTAGCGGGGGGTCTACCTACGAGCAGTACTTC.

The CDR3 spells CASSLRTSGQSETQYF. Here the CDR3 DNA reads TGTGCCAGCAGCCTTCGGACTAGCGGCCAATCTGAGACCCAGTACTTC. The chain has TRBV7-9 and TRBJ2-5; 10 nucleotides align to TRBD2. The V gene end was trimmed by 5 bases and the J gene end by 5 bases; junction bases not matched to a gene: 11. Germline assignment: CDR1 SEHNR and CDR2 FQNEAQ (reference sequence). The CDR3 is made up of 16 amino acids.

V gene TRBV5-1 combines with J gene TRBJ2-4; TRBD1 agrees at 7 bases. Germline trimming cut 4 bases from V and 6 bases from J; bases unmatched to any gene: 7. The CDR3 consists of 14 residues. CDR1 is SGHRS, CDR2 YFSETQ, per germline. CDR3 protein: CASSGTDQGNIQYF. CDR3 in DNA: TGCGCCAGCAGCGGGACAGATCAGGGAAACATTCAGTACTTC.

This sequence joins TRBV11-3 and TRBJ2-2, with TRBD1 matching 7 bases. The junction had 1 base not matched to a gene; V was cut back by 5 bases and J by 7 bases. The germline V gene encodes CDR1 SGHNT and CDR2 YENEEA. CDR3 length: 12 residues. CDR3 nucleotide sequence: TGTGCCAGCAGCCAGGGGGTCGGGGAGCTGTTTTTT. It translates to CASSQGVGELFF. Full variable domain (rest looked up from reference TRBV11-3 and TRBJ2-2): EAGVVQSPRYKIIEKKQPVAFWCNPISGHNTLYWYLQNLGQGPELLIRYENEEAVDDSQLPKDRFSAERLKGVDSTLKIQPAELGDSAVYLCASSQGVGELFFGEGSRLTVL.

J is TRBJ1-4 and V is TRBV20-1; D gene ambiguous. Germline CDR1 DFQATT, CDR2 SNEGSKA (reference sequence). The CDR3 consists of 10 residues. The CDR3: CSTMPGVVFF. CDR3 bases: TGCAGCACAATGCCGGGAGTTGTGTTTTTT.

This chain uses TRBV9 with TRBJ2-1, with D maybe TRBD2 (6 bases). Germline CDR1 and CDR2: SGDLS and YYNGEE. Trimming pared 0 bases from V and 3 bases from J, leaving 10 bases between. The CDR3 has 15 residues. The CDR3 protein is CASSVGGGDYNEQFF. CDR3 nucleotide sequence: TGTGCCAGCAGCGTAGGGGGAGGCGACTACAATGAGCAGTTCTTC. The complete variable domain, with remaining parts taken from reference TRBV9 and TRBJ2-1, reads DSGVTQTPKHLITATGQRVTLRCSPRSGDLSVYWYQQSLDQGLQFLIQYYNGEERAKGNILERFSAQQFPDLHSELNLSSLELGDSALYFCASSVGGGDYNEQFFGPGTRLTVL.

This sequence joins TRBV7-9 and TRBJ1-3; 7 bases are a match to TRBD1. The V and J ends lost 5 bases and 3 bases, in that order; junction bases with no gene match: 7. Germline assignment: CDR1 SEHNR and CDR2 FQNEAQ (reference sequence). CDR3 length: 15 residues. DNA for the CDR3: TGTGCCAGCAGCCGAACTGGGACAGTTGGAAACACCATATATTTT. This codes for CASSRTGTVGNTIYF.

In DNA form, the CDR3 reads TGTGCCAGCCAGCAGAGGACTAGCGGGGGACATACGCAGTATTTT. This sequence encodes CASQQRTSGGHTQYF. This chain links TRBV7-9 with TRBJ2-3, with 13 positions matching TRBD2. This CDR3 region has 15 residues. Germline assignment: CDR1 SEHNR and CDR2 FQNEAQ (reference sequence). V shed 8 bases, J shed 7 bases, and the junction held 9 bases outside the gene matches.

This chain uses TRBV6-6 with TRBJ2-1; 7 positions agree with TRBD2. This CDR3 has 14 residues. CDR1 and CDR2 from the germline V gene are MNHNY and SVGAGI (reference sequence). The J segment lost 6 bases and the V segment lost 5 bases, leaving 7 bases of the junction unmatched. CDR3 bases: TGTGCCAGCAGTGTGGCTAGCGGAGGCAATGAGCAGTTCTTC. It specifies CASSVASGGNEQFF.

V is TRBV6-5 and J is TRBJ2-7; TRBD2 matches 12 bases. V trimming: 0 bases; J trimming: 7 bases; junction bases outside the gene matches: 4. Per the germline V gene, CDR1 is MNHEY and CDR2 is SVGAGI. The CDR3 contains 15 residues. The CDR3 sequence: CASSYSRTSGMEQYF. CDR3 DNA: TGTGCCAGCAGTTACTCCCGGACTAGCGGGATGGAGCAGTACTTC.

This chain's CDR3 is CASSKCRNLGGLAGGHPYEQYF. CDR3 nucleotide sequence: TGTGCCAGCAGCAAATGCCGTAATTTGGGTGGACTAGCGGGAGGGCACCCCTACGAGCAGTACTTC. This chain links TRBV21-1 with TRBJ2-7; whether TRBD2, the table's D call, matches the DNA was not checked. TRBV21-1 is labeled a pseudogene. This CDR3 is built from 22 residues.

The J gene is TRBJ2-2, the V gene TRBV9; 8 nucleotides match TRBD2. The junction had 6 bases not matched to a gene; V was cut back by 1 base and J by 1 base. CDR3 size: 17 residues. Germline CDR1 and CDR2: SGDLS and YYNGEE. The CDR3 nucleotides are TGTGCCAGCAGCGTAAGAGGCCTAGCGGGGAACACCGGGGAGCTGTTTTTT. Its protein is CASSVRGLAGNTGELFF. The full variable domain, with the rest looked up from reference TRBV9 and TRBJ2-2, is DSGVTQTPKHLITATGQRVTLRCSPRSGDLSVYWYQQSLDQGLQFLIQYYNGEERAKGNILERFSAQQFPDLHSELNLSSLELGDSALYFCASSVRGLAGNTGELFFGEGSRLTVL.